A single sample is the source of the 29 T cell receptor beta chains below, sequenced in a study of T cell changes during pregnancy in multiple sclerosis. This table comes from immunoSEQ multiplex PCR, and its TCRdb copy is limited to in-frame clones, with some not included. The sample holds 68,000 or so clones, roughly 94% seen once. The specimen comprised peripheral blood, sampled in the second trimester of pregnancy. Source of these receptors: a female donor in good health, enrolled as a control in a pregnancy study.

The chain has TRBV28 and TRBJ1-6; maybe TRBD1 (6 bases). From germline, CDR1 is MDHEN and CDR2 SYDVKM. Between the trimmed V and J ends, which lost 4 bases and 7 bases, there was a span of 17 bases. This CDR3 spans 16 amino acids. CDR3 bases: TGTGCCAGCAGTTCTGGGGGGGGCGCGGAGAATTCACCCCTCCACTTT. Translation: CASSSGGGAENSPLHF.

This clone was detected many times. J is TRBJ2-1 and V is TRBV6-5; 8 positions agree with TRBD2. Per germline, CDR1 MNHEY and CDR2 SVGAGI. The CDR3 loop spans 15 amino acids. V dropped 4 bases and J dropped 0; count of bases not matched to a gene: 2. The CDR3 region is CASSFTSGSYNEQFF. In DNA form, the CDR3 reads TGTGCCAGCAGTTTCACTAGCGGCTCCTACAATGAGCAGTTCTTC.

The V and J genes are TRBV27 and TRBJ2-7; D possibly corresponds to TRBD1 (5 bases). Deletions cut 6 bases from V and 2 bases from J, with 11 bases between. Per germline, CDR1 MNHEY and CDR2 SMNVEV (reference sequence). This CDR3 region has 13 residues. CDR3 loop: CASRQGRPYEQYF. In nucleotides, the CDR3 is TGTGCCAGCAGGCAGGGAAGGCCCTACGAGCAGTACTTC.

The V gene is TRBV30, the J gene TRBJ1-3; D not resolved. The germline V and J ends were trimmed by 5 bases and 4 bases, with 9 bases remaining between them. Germline V gives CDR1 GTSNPN, CDR2 SVGIG (reference sequence). The CDR3 has 12 amino acids. CDR3 amino acids: CAWDTSGNTIYF. For the CDR3, the DNA is TGTGCCTGGGACACCTCGGGAAACACCATATATTTT.

The chain combines TRBV4-1 with TRBJ2-3; 10 positions agree with TRBD2. The CDR3 is made up of 16 amino acids. Germline V gives CDR1 MGHRA, CDR2 YSYEKL. V gave up 3 bases and J gave up 6 bases; unmatched junction bases: 9. CDR3 sequence: CASSHPAGGPGDTQYF. CDR3 nucleotide sequence: TGCGCCAGCAGCCACCCAGCGGGAGGGCCCGGGGATACGCAGTATTTT.

This sequence joins TRBV5-4 and TRBJ2-5, with D tentatively TRBD1 (6 bases). The germline gives CDR1 SGHNT, CDR2 YYREEE (reference sequence). This CDR3 has 13 residues. Trimming pared 4 bases from V and 3 bases from J, leaving 10 bases between. The DNA of the CDR3 is TGTGCCAGCAGCAGTTGGACAGAAGAGACCCAGTACTTC. Translated, it gives CASSSWTEETQYF.

The genes are TRBV28 and TRBJ2-1; D call uncertain. The CDR3 consists of 14 residues. The germline CDR1 and CDR2 sequences are MDHEN and SYDVKM. The ends were cut back, 3 bases at V and 5 bases at J, with 11 bases in the middle. The CDR3 is CASSFIRSHNEQFF. The CDR3 DNA follows: TGTGCCAGCAGTTTCATCCGGTCGCACAATGAGCAGTTCTTC. Full variable domain (missing parts from reference TRBV28 and TRBJ2-1): DVKVTQSSRYLVKRTGEKVFLECVQDMDHENMFWYRQDPGLGLRLIYFSYDVKMKEKGDIPEGYSVSREKKERFSLILESASTNQTSMYLCASSFIRSHNEQFFGPGTRLTVL.

The chain carries TRBV5-1 and TRBJ2-7, with 11 nucleotides matching TRBD2. The junction had 3 bases not matched to a gene; V was cut back by 1 base and J by 6 bases. CDR1 and CDR2 (germline): SGHRS, YFSETQ. CDR3 length: 14 amino acids. CDR3 coding DNA: TGCGCCAGCAGCTTGACTAGCGGGAGTTTCGAGCAGTACTTC. It encodes CASSLTSGSFEQYF.

The rearrangement joins TRBV4-3 to TRBJ2-3; perhaps TRBD2 as D (5 bases). Per the germline V gene, CDR1 is LGHNA and CDR2 is YSLEER. This CDR3 contains 16 residues. Trimming removed 3 bases from V and 2 bases from J, with 15 bases in between. As DNA, the CDR3 is TGCGCCAGCAGCCAGGCCCTACTAGTCCCCACAGATACGCAGTATTTT. Its translation: CASSQALLVPTDTQYF.

This chain connects TRBV27 to TRBJ1-1; D is unclear. In germline, CDR1 is MNHEY, CDR2 SMNVEV (reference sequence). The CDR3 has 16 amino acids. V dropped 0 bases and J dropped 2 bases, with 13 bases sitting between them. The chain's CDR3 is CASSLSGGNRNTEAFF. The CDR3 DNA reads TGTGCCAGCAGTTTATCCGGCGGGAACAGAAACACTGAAGCTTTCTTT.

V is TRBV25-1 and J is TRBJ2-5; 8 nucleotides agree with TRBD2. The J call may not be correct, given that the DNA end is closer to TRBJ2-7. Germline lookup yields CDR1 MGHDK and CDR2 SYGVNS. This CDR3 region has 15 residues. CDR3 in DNA: TGTGCCAGCAGTGAAGGGACTAGTCGTACCTACGAGCAGTACTTC. The encoded protein is CASSEGTSRTYEQYF.

The rearrangement links TRBV11-2 to TRBJ2-5; TRBD2 agrees at 10 bases. The CDR3 covers 19 residues. Unmatched junction bases numbered 20, after V lost 5 bases and J lost 5 bases. The germline CDR1 and CDR2 sequences are SGHAT and FQNNGV. In nucleotides, the CDR3 is TGTGCCAGCAGCCCTCGACCGGGGGGAAGCGGGGGGGCCTTGGAGACCCAGTACTTC. This sequence encodes CASSPRPGGSGGALETQYF.

This rearrangement joins TRBV5-4 to TRBJ2-5; D not certain. V was cut by 5 bases and J by 1 base, with 9 bases left in between. Germline values: CDR1 SGHNT, CDR2 YYREEE (reference sequence). The CDR3 is made up of 13 amino acids. CDR3: CASRVIGQETQYF. DNA for the CDR3: TGTGCCAGCAGAGTAATCGGCCAAGAGACCCAGTACTTC. The full variable domain, with the rest looked up from reference TRBV5-4 and TRBJ2-5, is ETGVTQSPTHLIKTRGQQVTLRCSSQSGHNTVSWYQQALGQGPQFIFQYYREEENGRGNFPPRFSGLQFPNYSSELNVNALELDDSALYLCASRVIGQETQYFGPGTRLLVL.

This chain joins TRBV28 and TRBJ2-1, with 7 nucleotides matching TRBD1. The J segment lost 8 bases and the V segment lost 8 bases, leaving 12 bases of the junction unmatched. Germline-derived CDR1 and CDR2 are MDHEN and SYDVKM. CDR3 length equals 14 residues. DNA for the CDR3: TGTGCCAGCTCACTTACAGGGGTAATTGATGAGCAGTTCTTC. It encodes CASSLTGVIDEQFF. The variable domain in full, completed from reference TRBV28 and TRBJ2-1, reads DVKVTQSSRYLVKRTGEKVFLECVQDMDHENMFWYRQDPGLGLRLIYFSYDVKMKEKGDIPEGYSVSREKKERFSLILESASTNQTSMYLCASSLTGVIDEQFFGPGTRLTVL.

CDR3 nucleotides: TGTGCCAGCAGCCAAGACCCACAGGGTTCTAACTATGGCTACACCTTC. Its translation is CASSQDPQGSNYGYTF. V gene TRBV4-2 combines with J gene TRBJ1-2, with TRBD1 as a possible D gene (6 bases). V shed 0 bases and J shed 0 bases, with 11 bases lying between them. Germline loops: CDR1 LGHNA, CDR2 YNFKEQ. CDR3 size: 16 residues.

This clone was picked up a small number of times. The V and J genes are TRBV4-1 and TRBJ1-6, with D tentatively TRBD1 (5 bases). Trimming cost V 4 bases and J 5 bases, with 9 bases left between them. The germline V gene has CDR1 MGHRA and CDR2 YSYEKL. The CDR3 runs 14 residues. In DNA, the CDR3 is TGCGCCAGCAGCCCACCGGGGGATAATTCACCCCTCCACTTT. It specifies CASSPPGDNSPLHF.

CDR3 DNA: TGTGCCAGCAGAACTGGGACTAGCGCATCCTACGAGCAGTACTTC. Encoded protein: CASRTGTSASYEQYF. This rearrangement joins TRBV6-5 to TRBJ2-7; 10 bases match TRBD2. This CDR3 is 15 amino acids long. Germline CDR1 MNHEY, CDR2 SVGAGI. Trimming took 6 bases from V and 1 from J; bases not matched to a gene: 6.

V and J are TRBV19 and TRBJ2-3, with TRBD2 identical over 7 bases. Germline-derived CDR1 and CDR2 are LNHDA and SQIVND (reference sequence). V shed 6 bases and J 6 bases; nucleotides not matched to a gene: 3. The CDR3 is 12 amino acids. The CDR3 sequence is CASRGTNDTQYF. CDR3 nucleotide sequence: TGTGCCAGTAGGGGGACTAACGATACGCAGTATTTT.

This clone was seen once. The chain uses TRBV7-9 and TRBJ2-3, with D perhaps matching TRBD2 (5 bases). Germline V gene data show CDR1 as SEHNR and CDR2 as FQNEAQ (reference sequence). The CDR3 loop spans 16 amino acids. V dropped 1 base and J dropped 4 bases, with 15 bases sitting between them. The CDR3 reads CASSLDTGLKADTQYF. CDR3 nucleotides: TGTGCCAGCAGCTTAGATACTGGACTGAAGGCAGATACGCAGTATTTT.

The rearrangement joins TRBV7-3 to TRBJ2-3; tentatively, D is TRBD2 (5 bases). This CDR3 comprises 15 residues. Germline V CDR1 and CDR2: SGHTA, FQGTGA. V was pared by 0 bases and J by 2 bases, with 9 bases between. CDR3 loop: CASSLTGVDTDTQYF. The CDR3 coding sequence is TGTGCCAGCAGCTTAACGGGAGTGGACACAGATACGCAGTATTTT. Full variable domain (remainder filled in from reference TRBV7-3 and TRBJ2-3): GAGVSQTPSNKVTEKGKYVELRCDPISGHTALYWYRQSLGQGPEFLIYFQGTGAADDSGLPNDRFFAVRPEGSVSTLKIQRTERGDSAVYLCASSLTGVDTDTQYFGPGTRLTVL.

The chain employs TRBV11-2 and TRBJ1-2, with D possibly matching TRBD1 (5 bases). The CDR3 length is 14 residues. The V and J ends lost 0 bases and 3 bases respectively, with 8 bases between them. CDR1 SGHAT and CDR2 FQNNGV come from the germline V gene. CDR3 DNA: TGTGCCAGCAGCTTAGACAGGGCCTACTATGGCTACACCTTC. Protein product: CASSLDRAYYGYTF.

The chain combines TRBV7-2 with TRBJ2-7; maybe TRBD2 (5 bases). Germline assignment: CDR1 SGHTA and CDR2 FQGNSA. This CDR3 contains 13 residues. Trimming took off 3 bases at V and 2 bases at J, with 8 bases between the two ends. In DNA, the CDR3 is TGTGCCAGCAGCTTGAACGGGGCCTACGAGCAGTACTTC. Protein sequence: CASSLNGAYEQYF.

This chain uses TRBV9 with TRBJ2-1; D unclear. CDR3 length: 13 amino acids. V was clipped by 0 bases and J by 8 bases, with 9 bases between them. Germline V gene lookup returns CDR1 SGDLS and CDR2 YYNGEE. The CDR3 nucleotides read TGTGCCAGCAGCGTAGGCCGCGTGGATGAGCAGTTCTTC. Residues: CASSVGRVDEQFF.

This clone was seen a few times. One end of the junction fails to match germline, which may point to a read error. The rearrangement links TRBV4-1 to TRBJ2-7; 9 bases are shared with TRBD2. The germline CDR1 and CDR2 sequences are MGHRA and YSYEKL. The CDR3 runs to 14 residues. The CDR3 protein is CASSQELASGVQDF. The CDR3 DNA sequence: TGCGCCAGCAGCCAAGAGTTGGCTAGCGGGGTTCAAGACTTC.

The chain uses TRBV27 and TRBJ1-5; 11 bases are shared with TRBD1. CDR1 MNHEY and CDR2 SMNVEV come from the germline V gene (reference sequence). The trim removed 10 bases at V and 6 bases at J, leaving 5 bases unmatched. The CDR3 spans 13 residues. The CDR3 reads CATSGTGGQPQHF. CDR3 nucleotide sequence: TGTGCCACCTCCGGGACAGGGGGTCAGCCCCAGCATTTT.

This clone was found once. The CDR3 DNA reads TGCGCCAGCAGAGAGACAGGGGGCTATGGCTACACCTTC. It yields the protein CASRETGGYGYTF. This chain joins TRBV5-1 and TRBJ1-2; 9 bases fit TRBD1. Germline V gives CDR1 SGHRS, CDR2 YFSETQ. This CDR3 has 13 amino acids. V shed 5 bases, J shed 4 bases, and the junction held 3 bases outside the gene matches. The variable domain in full, completed from reference TRBV5-1 and TRBJ1-2, reads KAGVTQTPRYLIKTRGQQVTLSCSPISGHRSVSWYQQTPGQGLQFLFEYFSETQRNKGNFPGRFSGRQFSNSRSEMNVSTLELGDSALYLCASRETGGYGYTFGSGTRLTVV.

The chain carries TRBV13 and TRBJ1-2; TRBD1 matches 8 bases. The CDR3 extends over 14 amino acids. J gave up 4 bases and V 5 bases, and 6 bases lay outside the gene matches. Germline CDR1 is PRHDT and CDR2 is FYEKMQ (reference sequence). Written as DNA, the CDR3 is TGTGCCAGCAGCACCGGACAGGGATCCTATGGCTACACCTTC. Translating it yields CASSTGQGSYGYTF. Looking up the rest from reference TRBV13 and TRBJ1-2 gives the full variable domain: AAGVIQSPRHLIKEKRETATLKCYPIPRHDTVYWYQQGPGQDPQFLISFYEKMQSDKGSIPDRFSAQQFSDYHSELNMSSLELGDSALYFCASSTGQGSYGYTFGSGTRLTVV.

The count of this clone is one. This chain uses TRBV28 with TRBJ2-1; a possible D gene is TRBD1 (6 bases). Germline V gene sequence: CDR1 MDHEN, CDR2 SYDVKM. Trimming cost V 2 bases and J 6 bases, with 11 bases left between them. The CDR3 is 14 amino acids. CDR3 sequence (DNA): TGTGCCAGCAGTTTACGTGGGGGCCGCAATGAGCAGTTCTTC. This gives the protein CASSLRGGRNEQFF.

V usage is TRBV7-8 and J usage is TRBJ1-2, with D possibly TRBD1 on 6 matching bases. Trimming left V 2 bases short and J 6 bases short, with 16 bases between. Germline-derived CDR1 and CDR2 are SGHVS and FQNEAQ. This CDR3 comprises 15 residues. The CDR3 nucleotides read TGTGCCAGCAGCTTAACCAGGGGCTTCCATAATGGCTACACCTTC. Translation: CASSLTRGFHNGYTF.